These T cell receptor beta chains were read from a single sample in a study of blood T cell repertoires in COVID-19. Sequenced by immunoSEQ multiplex PCR; TCRdb stores in-frame clones only, minus some. The sample yields 190,000 or so clones, approximately 90% seen once. The sequenced sample was peripheral blood. The receptors here all came from a woman younger than 30 who had recovered from COVID-19. Each CDR3 is given with its conserved first and last residue. The order of the fields is V gene, J gene, D gene, clone size, CDR3 DNA, CDR3 protein. The D gene is left open where the match is weak. Expanded clones are given a class, and other clones once, few, many or no size at all.

v_call: TRBV4-2; j_call: TRBJ2-2; d_call: TRBD1; clone_size: .; cdr3_nt: TGTGCCAGCGAATCAGGGGGCACCGGGGAGCTGTTTTTT; cdr3_aa: CASESGGTGELFF
v_call: TRBV11-2; j_call: TRBJ2-3; d_call: .; clone_size: once; cdr3_nt: TGTGCCAGCAGCTCTCAGGGGCCCCGGGATACGCAGTATTTT; cdr3_aa: CASSSQGPRDTQYF
v_call: TRBV30; j_call: TRBJ2-3; d_call: TRBD2; clone_size: .; cdr3_nt: TGTGCCTGGAGTACATTAGCGGGAGGGCTCACAGATACGCAGTATTTT; cdr3_aa: CAWSTLAGGLTDTQYF
v_call: TRBV7-2; j_call: TRBJ1-3; d_call: TRBD1; clone_size: .; cdr3_nt: TGTGCCAGCAGCTTAGGGGACAGGGTAGAACGAAACACCATATATTTT; cdr3_aa: CASSLGDRVERNTIYF
v_call: TRBV4-3; j_call: TRBJ2-3; d_call: TRBD2; clone_size: .; cdr3_nt: TGCGCCAGCAGCCAAGACGGCGGGGGGGCCCCAGATACGCAGTATTTT; cdr3_aa: CASSQDGGGAPDTQYF
v_call: TRBV12-5; j_call: TRBJ1-2; d_call: TRBD1; clone_size: .; cdr3_nt: TGTGCTAGTGGTTCATCGCGGGACAGGGGTCCCTATGGCTACACCTTC; cdr3_aa: CASGSSRDRGPYGYTF
v_call: TRBV6-5; j_call: TRBJ1-2; d_call: TRBD1; clone_size: once; cdr3_nt: TGTGCCAGCAGGGCAGGGGGCGGAGGTTATGGCTACACCTTC; cdr3_aa: CASRAGGGGYGYTF
v_call: TRBV7-8; j_call: TRBJ2-3; d_call: .; clone_size: .; cdr3_nt: TGTGCCAGCAGCTCTCCGGGGTGGGTCCGGGAAGATACGCAGTATTTT; cdr3_aa: CASSSPGWVREDTQYF
v_call: TRBV30; j_call: TRBJ1-5; d_call: .; clone_size: .; cdr3_nt: TGTGCCTGGAGCCACAAGTCGGGGGCCCAGCATTTT; cdr3_aa: CAWSHKSGAQHF
v_call: TRBV18; j_call: TRBJ1-1; d_call: .; clone_size: .; cdr3_nt: TGTGCCAGCTCACCACGGCAGGGCGATGAAGCTTTCTTT; cdr3_aa: CASSPRQGDEAFF
v_call: TRBV27; j_call: TRBJ1-6; d_call: .; clone_size: .; cdr3_nt: TGTGCCAGCAACCCGGGAGCTGACGGGGCCTATAATTCACCCCTCCACTTT; cdr3_aa: CASNPGADGAYNSPLHF
v_call: TRBV27; j_call: TRBJ2-5; d_call: .; clone_size: .; cdr3_nt: TGTGCCAGCAGTTTCGGGGGAGGTACCCAGTACTTC; cdr3_aa: CASSFGGGTQYF
v_call: TRBV20-1; j_call: TRBJ2-3; d_call: .; clone_size: .; cdr3_nt: TGCAGTGCTAGTCCCCTAACGCGGACAGATACGCAGTATTTT; cdr3_aa: CSASPLTRTDTQYF